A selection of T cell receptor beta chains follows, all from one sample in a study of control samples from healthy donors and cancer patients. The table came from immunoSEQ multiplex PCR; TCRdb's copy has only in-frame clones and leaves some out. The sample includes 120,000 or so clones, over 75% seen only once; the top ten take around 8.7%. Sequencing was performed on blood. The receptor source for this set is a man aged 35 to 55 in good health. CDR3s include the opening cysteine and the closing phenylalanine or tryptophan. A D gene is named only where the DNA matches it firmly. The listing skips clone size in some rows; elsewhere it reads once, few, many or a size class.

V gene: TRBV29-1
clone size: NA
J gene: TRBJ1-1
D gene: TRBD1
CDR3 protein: CSVDRGQGRGEAFF
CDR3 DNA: TGCAGCGTTGATCGGGGACAGGGGAGGGGTGAAGCTTTCTTT

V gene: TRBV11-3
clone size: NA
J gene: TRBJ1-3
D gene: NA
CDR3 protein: CASSYEGIRNTIYF
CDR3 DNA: TGTGCCAGCAGCTACGAGGGGATCCGAAACACCATATATTTT

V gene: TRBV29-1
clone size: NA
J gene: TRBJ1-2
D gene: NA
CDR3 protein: CSVEMSGGYGYTF
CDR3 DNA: TGCAGCGTTGAAATGAGCGGTGGATATGGCTACACCTTC

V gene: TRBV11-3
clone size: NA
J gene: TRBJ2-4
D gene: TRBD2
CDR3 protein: CASSLEGGVAKNIQYF
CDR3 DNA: TGTGCCAGCAGCTTAGAGGGGGGGGTAGCCAAAAACATTCAGTACTTC

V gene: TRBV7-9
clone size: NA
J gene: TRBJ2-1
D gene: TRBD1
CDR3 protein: CASRGGRETYNEQFF
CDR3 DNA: TGTGCCAGTCGAGGGGGCAGGGAGACCTACAATGAGCAGTTCTTC

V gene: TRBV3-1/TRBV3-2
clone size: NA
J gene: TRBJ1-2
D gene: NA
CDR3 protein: CASSQDGWSFYGYTF
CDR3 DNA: TGTGCCAGCAGCCAAGATGGTTGGAGTTTCTATGGCTACACCTTC

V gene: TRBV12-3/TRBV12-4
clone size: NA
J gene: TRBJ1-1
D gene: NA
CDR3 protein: CASSGGFTEAFF
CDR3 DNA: TGTGCCAGCAGTGGGGGCTTCACTGAAGCTTTCTTT

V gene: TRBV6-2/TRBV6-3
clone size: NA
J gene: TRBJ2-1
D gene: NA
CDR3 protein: CASSSPEAGSYNEQFF
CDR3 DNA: TGTGCCAGCAGCTCTCCCGAGGCGGGGTCCTACAATGAGCAGTTCTTC

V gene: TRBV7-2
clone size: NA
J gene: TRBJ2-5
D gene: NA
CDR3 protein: CASSLTGGLETQYF
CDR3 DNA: TGTGCCAGCAGCTTAACTGGAGGATTGGAGACCCAGTACTTC

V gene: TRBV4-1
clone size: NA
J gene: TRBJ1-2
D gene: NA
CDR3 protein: CASSQDGGAGRGYTF
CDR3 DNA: TGCGCCAGCAGCCAAGACGGGGGCGCAGGGAGGGGCTACACCTTC

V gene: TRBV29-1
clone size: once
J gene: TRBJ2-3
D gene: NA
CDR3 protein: CSVGTLTDTQYF
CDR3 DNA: TGCAGCGTTGGTACCCTCACAGATACGCAGTATTTT

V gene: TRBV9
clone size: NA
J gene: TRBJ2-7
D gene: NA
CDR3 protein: CASSVTGNTYEQYF
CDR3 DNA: TGTGCCAGCAGCGTAACAGGGAATACCTACGAGCAGTACTTC

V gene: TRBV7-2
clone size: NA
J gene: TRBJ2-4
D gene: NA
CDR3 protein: CASSEQGGGSAKNIQYF
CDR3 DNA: TGTGCCAGCAGCGAACAGGGAGGAGGGTCGGCCAAAAACATTCAGTACTTC

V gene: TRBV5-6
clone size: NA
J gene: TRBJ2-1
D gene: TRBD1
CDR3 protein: CASSFGTGRNEQFF
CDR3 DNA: TGTGCCAGCAGCTTCGGGACAGGGAGAAATGAGCAGTTCTTC

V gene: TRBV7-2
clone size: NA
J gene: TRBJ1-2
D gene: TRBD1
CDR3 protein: CASSPGTGGYGYTF
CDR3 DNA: TGTGCCAGCAGCCCGGGGACAGGGGGATATGGCTACACCTTC

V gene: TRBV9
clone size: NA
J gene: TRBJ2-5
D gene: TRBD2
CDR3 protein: CASSVDSGGTYQETQYF
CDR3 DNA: TGTGCCAGCAGCGTAGATAGCGGGGGGACGTACCAAGAGACCCAGTACTTC

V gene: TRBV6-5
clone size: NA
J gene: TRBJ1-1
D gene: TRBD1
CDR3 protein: CASSYRDSLNTEAFF
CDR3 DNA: TGTGCCAGCAGTTACAGGGACAGCCTGAACACTGAAGCTTTCTTT

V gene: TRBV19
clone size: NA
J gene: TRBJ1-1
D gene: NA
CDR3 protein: CASSNRWSTEAFF
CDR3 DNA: TGTGCCAGTAGTAATAGGTGGAGCACTGAAGCTTTCTTT

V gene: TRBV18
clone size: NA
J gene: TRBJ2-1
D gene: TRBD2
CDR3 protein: CASSGKTSGASYNEQFF
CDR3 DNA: TGTGCCAGCTCGGGAAAGACTAGCGGGGCTTCCTACAATGAGCAGTTCTTC

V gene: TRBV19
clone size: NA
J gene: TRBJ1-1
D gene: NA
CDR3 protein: CASSIGRTRNTEAFF
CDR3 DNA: TGTGCCAGTAGTATAGGCAGGACGAGGAACACTGAAGCTTTCTTT

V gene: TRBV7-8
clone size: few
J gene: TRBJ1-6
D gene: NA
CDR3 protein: CASRTDKGQSYNSPLHF
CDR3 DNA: TGTGCCAGCAGAACCGACAAAGGACAGTCCTATAATTCACCCCTCCACTTT

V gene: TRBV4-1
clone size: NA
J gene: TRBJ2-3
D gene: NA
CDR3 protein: CASSQVPTDTQYF
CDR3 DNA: TGCGCCAGCAGCCAGGTCCCCACAGATACGCAGTATTTT

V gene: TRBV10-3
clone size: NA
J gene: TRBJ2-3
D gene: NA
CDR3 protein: CAIGDTQYF
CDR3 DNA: TGTGCCATTGGGGATACGCAGTATTTT

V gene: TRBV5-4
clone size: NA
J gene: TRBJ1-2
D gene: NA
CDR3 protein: CASSTGAGDNTF
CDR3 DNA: TGTGCCAGCAGCACGGGGGCAGGGGATAACACCTTC

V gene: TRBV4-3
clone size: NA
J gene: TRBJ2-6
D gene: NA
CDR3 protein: CASSQEEKTGANVLTF
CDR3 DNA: TGCGCCAGCAGCCAAGAAGAGAAAACTGGGGCCAACGTCCTGACTTTC

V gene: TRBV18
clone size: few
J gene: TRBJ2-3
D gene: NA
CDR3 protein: CASSPLGRTDTQYF
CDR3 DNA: TGTGCCAGCTCACCACTGGGCCGCACAGATACGCAGTATTTT

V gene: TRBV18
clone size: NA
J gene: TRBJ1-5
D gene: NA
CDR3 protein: CASSPQQGNQPQHF
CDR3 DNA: TGTGCCAGCTCACCACAACAGGGTAATCAGCCCCAGCATTTT

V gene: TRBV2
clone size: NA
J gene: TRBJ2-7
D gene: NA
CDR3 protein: CASSDPDWTRGGDRYF
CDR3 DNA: TGTGCCAGCAGCGACCCGGATTGGACCAGGGGGGGAGATAGGTACTTC

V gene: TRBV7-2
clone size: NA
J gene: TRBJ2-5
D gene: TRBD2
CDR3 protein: CASSLGVAGGQETQYF
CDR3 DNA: TGTGCCAGCAGCTTAGGGGTAGCGGGGGGCCAAGAGACCCAGTACTTC

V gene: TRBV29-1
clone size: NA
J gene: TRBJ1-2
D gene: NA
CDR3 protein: CSVPFRGGYTF
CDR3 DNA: TGCAGCGTTCCGTTCAGAGGCGGCTACACCTTC

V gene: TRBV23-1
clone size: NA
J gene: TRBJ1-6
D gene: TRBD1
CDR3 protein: CASSQPGGVYNSPLHF
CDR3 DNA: TGCGCCAGCAGTCAGCCAGGGGGCGTCTATAATTCACCCCTCCACTTT

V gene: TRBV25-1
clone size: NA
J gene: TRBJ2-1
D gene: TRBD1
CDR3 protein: CASSSGQTIYNEQFF
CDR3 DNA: TGTGCCAGCAGCTCGGGACAGACAATCTACAATGAGCAGTTCTTC

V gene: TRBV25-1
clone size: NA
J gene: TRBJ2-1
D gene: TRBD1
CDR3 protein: CASSGDRDYNEQFF
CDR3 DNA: TGTGCCAGCAGTGGGGACAGGGACTACAATGAGCAGTTCTTC

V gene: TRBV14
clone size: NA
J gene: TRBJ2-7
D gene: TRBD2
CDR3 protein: CASSYRVGGGPLLF
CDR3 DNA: TGTGCCAGCAGCTATAGGGTCGGCGGGGGGCCGCTATTATTC

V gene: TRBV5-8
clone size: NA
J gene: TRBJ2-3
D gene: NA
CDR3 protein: CASSLYRGGTDTQYF
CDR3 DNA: TGTGCCAGCAGCTTGTATAGGGGTGGCACAGATACGCAGTATTTT

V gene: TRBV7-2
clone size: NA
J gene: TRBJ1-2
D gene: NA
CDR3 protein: CASSLVSRGGYGGYTF
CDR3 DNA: TGTGCCAGCAGCTTAGTATCTAGAGGGGGTTATGGTGGCTACACCTTC

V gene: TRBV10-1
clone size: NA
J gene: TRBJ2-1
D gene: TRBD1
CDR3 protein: CASSDMTGKANEQFF
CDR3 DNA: TGCGCCAGCAGTGATATGACAGGGAAAGCCAATGAGCAGTTCTTC

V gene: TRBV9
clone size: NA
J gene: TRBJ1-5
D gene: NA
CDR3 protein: CASSVEGSSNQPQHF
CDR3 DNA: TGTGCCAGCAGCGTAGAAGGAAGCAGCAATCAGCCCCAGCATTTT

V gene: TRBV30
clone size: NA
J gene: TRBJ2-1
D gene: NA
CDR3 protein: CAWMTSLRLSNEQFF
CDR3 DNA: TGTGCCTGGATGACTAGTCTTCGACTTAGCAATGAGCAGTTCTTC

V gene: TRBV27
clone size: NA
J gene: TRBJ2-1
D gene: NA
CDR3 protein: CASSLWGLSYNEQFF
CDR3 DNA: TGTGCCAGCAGTTTATGGGGACTTTCCTACAATGAGCAGTTCTTC

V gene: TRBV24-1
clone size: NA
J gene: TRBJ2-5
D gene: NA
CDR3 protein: CATSDFAGQPQETQYF
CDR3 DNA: TGTGCCACCAGTGATTTTGCGGGACAGCCTCAAGAGACCCAGTACTTC

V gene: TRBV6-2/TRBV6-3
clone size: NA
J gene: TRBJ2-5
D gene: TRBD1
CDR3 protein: CASSYPDRVRQETQYF
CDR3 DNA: TGTGCCAGCAGTTACCCGGACAGGGTTCGGCAAGAGACCCAGTACTTC

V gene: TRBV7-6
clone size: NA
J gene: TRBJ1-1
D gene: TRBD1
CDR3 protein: CASSLGAGGMAEAFF
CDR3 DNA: TGTGCCAGCAGCTTAGGCGCAGGGGGAATGGCTGAAGCTTTCTTT

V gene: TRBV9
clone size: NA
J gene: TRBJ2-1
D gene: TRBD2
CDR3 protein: CASSVAYGTSGEQFF
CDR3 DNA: TGTGCCAGCAGCGTAGCTTATGGGACTAGTGGTGAGCAGTTCTTC

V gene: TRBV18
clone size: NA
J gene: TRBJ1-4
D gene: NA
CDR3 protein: CASSPRGDGEKLFF
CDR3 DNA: TGTGCCAGCTCACCACGGGGTGACGGTGAAAAACTGTTTTTT

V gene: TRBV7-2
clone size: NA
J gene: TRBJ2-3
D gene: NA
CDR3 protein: CASSLTGQTAADTQYF
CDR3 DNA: TGTGCCAGCAGCTTAACGGGTCAGACGGCCGCAGATACGCAGTATTTT

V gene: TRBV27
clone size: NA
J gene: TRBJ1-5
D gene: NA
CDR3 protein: CASSPLPTGSLARSNQPQHF
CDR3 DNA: TGTGCCAGCAGTCCTCTACCGACAGGCTCGTTAGCTCGGTCCAATCAGCCCCAGCATTTT

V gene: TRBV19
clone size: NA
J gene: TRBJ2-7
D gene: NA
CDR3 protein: CASSKTRGDVQYF
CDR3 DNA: TGTGCCAGTAGCAAGACCAGGGGCGATGTGCAGTACTTC

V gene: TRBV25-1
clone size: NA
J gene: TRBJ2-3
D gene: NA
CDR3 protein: CASSEETDTQYF
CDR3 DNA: TGTGCCAGCAGTGAGGAAACAGATACGCAGTATTTT

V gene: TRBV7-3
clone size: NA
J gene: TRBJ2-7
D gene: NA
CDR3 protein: CASSLTPWVGNEQYF
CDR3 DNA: TGTGCCAGCAGCTTAACGCCCTGGGTCGGAAACGAGCAGTACTTC

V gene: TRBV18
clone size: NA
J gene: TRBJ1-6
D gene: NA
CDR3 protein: CASSPGLDNSPLHF
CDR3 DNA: TGTGCCAGCTCACCTGGGTTGGATAATTCACCCCTCCACTTT

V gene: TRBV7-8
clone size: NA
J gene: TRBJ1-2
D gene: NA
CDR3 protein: CASSPTTVANYGYTF
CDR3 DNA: TGTGCCAGCAGCCCAACGACCGTAGCTAACTATGGCTACACCTTC

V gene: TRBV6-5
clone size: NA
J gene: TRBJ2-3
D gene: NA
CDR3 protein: CASRTNGVADTQYF
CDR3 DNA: TGTGCCAGCAGAACAAACGGGGTGGCAGATACGCAGTATTTT